A single sample gave rise to the 22 T cell receptor beta chains below, sequenced in a study of T-cell reconstitution after alpha-beta-depleted transplantation in children. Preparation of the TCRbeta library used unique molecular identifiers. TCRdb used MiXCR to reprocess the PCR reads, holding one entry per CDR3 protein. Of roughly 400,000 distinct CDR3 sequences detected, 43% appear once; the ten largest clones hold under 30%. Sequenced here: PBMCs, sampled before TCRalphabeta/CD19-depleted stem cell transplant. The receptors stem from a girl aged 2 to 9 with aplastic anemia, due to receive a stem cell transplant.

This clonotype was detected a few times. The CDR3 protein is CASSLSQALRNEKLFF. CDR3 bases: TGTGCCAGCAGCTTATCTCAGGCCCTTCGTAATGAAAAACTGTTTTTT. The rearrangement joins TRBV7-2 to TRBJ1-4; D ambiguous. The CDR3 extends over 16 amino acids. Trimming took 2 bases from V and 4 from J, leaving 14 bases between them. In germline, CDR1 is SGHTA, CDR2 FQGNSA.

A few counts support this clonotype. This chain joins TRBV5-1 and TRBJ2-7; 8 bases match TRBD1. Germline values: CDR1 SGHRS, CDR2 YFSETQ. This CDR3 region has 15 residues. J was trimmed by 0 bases and V by 4 bases; bases with no gene match: 6. DNA of the CDR3: TGCGCCAGCAGCACATGGACAGGGAGCTCCTACGAGCAGTACTTC. As protein: CASSTWTGSSYEQYF.

This clonotype was detected ten times or more. The rearrangement joins TRBV5-1 to TRBJ1-2; D gene unclear. The CDR3 runs 12 residues. Germline V lookup: CDR1 SGHRS, CDR2 YFSETQ. V was shortened by 0 bases and J by 6 bases, with 6 bases between the two germline ends. CDR3 DNA sequence: TGCGCCAGCAGCTTGGACTTGGATGGCTACACCTTC. Protein sequence: CASSLDLDGYTF.

CDR3 nucleotide sequence: TGCAGTGCTAGTCCAGGAGGGGTGGCCAAAAACATTCAGTACTTC. It yields the protein CSASPGGVAKNIQYF. The chain recombines TRBV20-1 with TRBJ2-4; weak D call: TRBD2 (6 bases). Deletions cut 3 bases from V and 1 base from J, with 13 bases between. The germline V gene encodes CDR1 DFQATT and CDR2 SNEGSKA (reference sequence). CDR3 length equals 15 residues.

This clonotype was recorded at least ten times. The J gene is TRBJ1-6, the V gene TRBV5-1, with 7 bases matching TRBD1. Germline assignment: CDR1 SGHRS and CDR2 YFSETQ. Losses at the gene ends were 7 bases for V and 5 bases for J; bases not matched to a gene: 3. This CDR3 has 13 amino acids. CDR3 protein: CASGTGDNSPLHF. The DNA for the CDR3 is TGCGCCAGCGGAACAGGGGATAATTCACCCCTCCACTTT.

The V call is TRBV28, the J call TRBJ2-5, with 10 bases fitting TRBD1. With 2 bases clipped from V and 7 bases from J, the junction kept 13 bases outside the gene matches. CDR1 is MDHEN and CDR2 is SYDVKM in the germline V gene. The CDR3 length is 17 residues. This CDR3 is CASSLPGDRGDFGTQYF. In nucleotides, the CDR3 is TGTGCCAGCAGTTTACCTGGGGACAGGGGAGACTTTGGGACCCAGTACTTC.

This rearrangement joins TRBV3-1 to TRBJ1-1, with a tentative D call TRBD1 (5 bases). Germline values: CDR1 LGHDT, CDR2 YNNKEL (reference sequence). Trimming removed 5 bases from V and 6 bases from J, with 16 bases in between. This CDR3 is 14 amino acids long. As DNA, the CDR3 is TGTGCCAGCAGCTCCAGGGCCGGGGAATCTGAAGCTTTCTTT. It is translated as CASSSRAGESEAFF.

The J gene is TRBJ2-5, the V gene TRBV6-1; TRBD1 aligns across 10 bases. Per germline, CDR1 MNHNS and CDR2 SASEGT. This CDR3 is 14 amino acids long. Unmatched junction bases numbered 6, after V lost 6 bases and J lost 5 bases. The CDR3 DNA follows: TGTGCCAGCAGCGGGGGACAGGGGTATGAGACCCAGTACTTC. Translation gives CASSGGQGYETQYF.

The chain recombines TRBV20-1 with TRBJ2-7, with 10 bases fitting TRBD1. CDR1 and CDR2 (germline): DFQATT, SNEGSKA (reference sequence). This CDR3 is built from 16 residues. V lost 7 bases and J lost 0; bases outside the gene matches: 12. CDR3 sequence (DNA): TGCAGTGTTACGGACAGGGGGATGTTTAGCTCCTACGAGCAGTACTTC. Encoded protein: CSVTDRGMFSSYEQYF.

The chain has TRBV6-6 and TRBJ2-7; D is ambiguous. V lost 5 bases, J lost 8 bases, and 10 bases lay in between. There are 11 residues in the CDR3. Germline V lookup: CDR1 MNHNY, CDR2 SVGAGI (reference sequence). In DNA form, the CDR3 reads TGTGCCAGCAGTACAGTTAGTAAGCAGTACTTC. This gives the protein CASSTVSKQYF.

This clonotype was detected many times. This rearrangement joins TRBV3-1 to TRBJ2-5; 10 bases agree with TRBD2. The CDR3 has 16 residues. V lost 1 base, J lost 5 bases, and 7 bases stayed unmatched. The germline V gene encodes CDR1 LGHDT and CDR2 YNNKEL (reference sequence). Here the CDR3 reads CASSQGASGRIETQYF. CDR3 DNA: TGTGCCAGCAGCCAAGGGGCTAGCGGGAGAATTGAGACCCAGTACTTC.

The rearrangement joins TRBV5-1 to TRBJ2-3; no clear D. The germline gives CDR1 SGHRS, CDR2 YFSETQ. V lost 4 bases and J 4 bases, leaving 13 bases between the germline ends. There are 14 residues in the CDR3. CDR3 in amino acids: CASSVYSGADTQYF. The DNA of the CDR3 is TGCGCCAGCAGCGTCTACAGTGGTGCAGATACGCAGTATTTT.

This clonotype was detected only a few times. The rearrangement uses TRBV10-1 and TRBJ2-1, with D perhaps matching TRBD2 (5 bases). From germline, CDR1 is WNHNN and CDR2 SYGVQD (reference sequence). CDR3 length: 14 amino acids. The V end was cut by 2 bases, the J end by 4 bases, with 9 bases between. The CDR3 DNA is TGCGCCAGCAGTGAGGTACTAGGATACAATGAGCAGTTCTTC. Its protein product is CASSEVLGYNEQFF.

V gene TRBV5-6 combines with J gene TRBJ2-4; 7 nucleotides align to TRBD2. The V segment lost 4 bases and the J segment 3 bases; nucleotides outside the gene matches: 4. Germline loops: CDR1 SGHDT, CDR2 YYEEEE. This CDR3 is 14 amino acids long. CDR3 region: CASSLGGIKNIQYF. The CDR3 DNA sequence: TGTGCCAGCAGCCTCGGGGGGATCAAAAACATTCAGTACTTC. Supplemented by reference TRBV5-6 and TRBJ2-4, the full variable domain reads DAGVTQSPTHLIKTRGQQVTLRCSPKSGHDTVSWYQQALGQGPQFIFQYYEEEERQRGNFPDRFSGHQFPNYSSELNVNALLLGDSALYLCASSLGGIKNIQYFGAGTRLSVL.

The chain couples TRBV5-1 to TRBJ2-7; no definite D call. Germline CDR1 is SGHRS and CDR2 is YFSETQ. The length of the CDR3 is 15 residues. Trimming removed 0 bases at V and 3 bases at J, with 13 bases between. CDR3 DNA: TGCGCCAGCAGCTTGGCCGGCGGAGAGTTCTACGAGCAGTACTTC. This codes for CASSLAGGEFYEQYF.

This CDR3 is CSVAPLGGPTGELFF. CDR3 bases: TGCAGCGTTGCTCCGCTGGGGGGCCCCACCGGGGAGCTGTTTTTT. This chain joins TRBV29-1 and TRBJ2-2, with D perhaps being TRBD1 or TRBD2 (6 bases each). Trimming stripped 4 bases from V and 4 bases from J, with 16 bases between. Germline values: CDR1 SQVTM, CDR2 ANQGSEA. This CDR3 is 15 amino acids long.

The V gene is TRBV7-9, the J gene TRBJ2-1, with a tentative D call TRBD2 (5 bases). The length of the CDR3 is 13 residues. Germline-derived CDR1 and CDR2 are SEHNR and FQNEAQ (reference sequence). Trimming took off 2 bases at V and 6 bases at J, with 8 bases between the two ends. CDR3 sequence (DNA): TGTGCCAGCAGCTTAAGGGAGATCAATGAGCAGTTCTTC. The encoded protein is CASSLREINEQFF.

V is TRBV27 and J is TRBJ1-2; 8 bases line up with TRBD1. The germline V gene has CDR1 MNHEY and CDR2 SMNVEV (reference sequence). Trimming removed 6 bases from V and 4 bases from J; junction bases left unmatched: 13. The CDR3 length is 16 residues. The CDR3 DNA is TGTGCCAGCAGCCAGACAGGGGTGGTGACGTCCTATGGCTACACCTTC. Translated, it gives CASSQTGVVTSYGYTF.

This clonotype has a handful of counts. This sequence joins TRBV4-2 and TRBJ2-5; the D gene is possibly TRBD2 (6 bases). Trimming shortened V by 1 base and J by 10 bases, and 13 bases separated the two germline ends. The germline V gene has CDR1 LGHNA and CDR2 YNFKEQ. The CDR3 totals 13 residues. The CDR3, as DNA: TGTGCCAGCAGCCAAGTGACCGGGGGTGTCCAGTACTTC. Residues: CASSQVTGGVQYF.

This clonotype was detected only a few times. The chain combines TRBV4-1 with TRBJ1-6; a possible D gene is TRBD1 (5 bases). V lost 3 bases and J 5 bases, leaving 8 bases between the germline ends. This CDR3 has 14 amino acids. CDR1 and CDR2 (germline): MGHRA, YSYEKL. The CDR3 loop reads CASSHGTDNSPLHF. The CDR3 DNA sequence: TGCGCCAGCAGCCATGGGACGGATAATTCACCCCTCCACTTT.

This clonotype has more than one count but fewer than ten. The chain combines TRBV28 with TRBJ2-3, with unresolved D. This CDR3 has 13 amino acids. The germline V gene has CDR1 MDHEN and CDR2 SYDVKM. V was clipped by 3 bases and J by 3 bases, with 7 bases between them. Here the CDR3 DNA reads TGTGCCAGCAGTTTGACCGAGACAGATACGCAGTATTTT. It is translated as CASSLTETDTQYF.

This clonotype was counted only a few times. This chain connects TRBV12-3 or TRBV12-4 to TRBJ2-7; TRBD1 might be the D (6 bases). Trimming stripped 5 bases from V and 3 bases from J, with 11 bases between. This CDR3 spans 13 amino acids. The CDR3: CASSLDSDYEQYF. CDR3 DNA: TGTGCCAGCAGTCTGGACAGCGACTACGAGCAGTACTTC.